One sample yielded the 2 T cell receptor beta chains listed below, sequenced in a study of control samples from healthy donors and cancer patients. Assay: immunoSEQ multiplex PCR; the TCRdb copy retains only in-frame clones and omits some. The repertoire includes around 86,000 clones, around 90% of them detected once, and roughly 2% sits in the top ten. The source material was PBMCs. The receptors were sampled from a woman in her sixties or seventies with head and neck cancer.

The rearrangement joins TRBV30 to TRBJ2-2; D gene uncertain. Trimming took 4 bases from V and 4 from J, leaving 13 bases between them. CDR1 and CDR2 (germline): GTSNPN, SVGIG (reference sequence). The CDR3 has 14 amino acids. The CDR3 DNA reads TGTGCCTGGACCATGATAGGACGCACCGGGGAGCTGTTTTTT. It encodes CAWTMIGRTGELFF.

This clone was detected once. The chain uses TRBV27 and TRBJ1-1, with a tentative D call TRBD1 (5 bases). The germline V gene encodes CDR1 MNHEY and CDR2 SMNVEV (reference sequence). V lost 5 bases and J 2 bases, leaving 24 bases between the germline ends. The CDR3 consists of 18 residues. CDR3 DNA: TGTGCCAGCAGTGACCCCCCGGGACCAGGAGGGGTAAACACTGAAGCTTTCTTT. Encoded protein: CASSDPPGPGGVNTEAFF.